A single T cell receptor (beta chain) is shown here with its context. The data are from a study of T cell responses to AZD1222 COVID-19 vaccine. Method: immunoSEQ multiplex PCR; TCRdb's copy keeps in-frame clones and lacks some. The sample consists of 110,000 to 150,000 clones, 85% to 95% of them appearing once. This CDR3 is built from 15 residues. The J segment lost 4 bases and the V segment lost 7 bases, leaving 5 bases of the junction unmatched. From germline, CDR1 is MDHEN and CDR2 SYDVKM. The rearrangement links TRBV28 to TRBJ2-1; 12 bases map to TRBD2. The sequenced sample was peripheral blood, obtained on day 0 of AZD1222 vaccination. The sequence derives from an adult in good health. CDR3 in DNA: TGTGCCAGCACCCACGGGACTAGCGGGTACAATGAGCAGTTCTTC. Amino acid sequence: CASTHGTSGYNEQFF.